Listed below are T cell receptor beta chains from one sample, sequenced in a study of CD8 T cells in Susac syndrome. TCRdb re-analysed the immunoSEQ multiplex PCR reads in MiXCR, keeping a single row per CDR3 protein. The sample consists of 300,000 to 350,000 distinct CDR3 sequences, about 92% of them appearing once. Sequenced material: CD4+ T cells from PBMCs. Source of these receptors: a human donor with multiple sclerosis. The CDR3 runs from the conserved cysteine through the conserved F or W. The order of the fields is clone size, D gene, V gene, J gene, CDR3 protein, CDR3 DNA. D genes are given only for firm matches. A clone size is listed for some rows: how often the clone was seen (once, few, many), or a class if it is expanded.

abundance: .
d_gene: .
v_gene: TRBV3-1
j_gene: TRBJ1-2
CDR3aa: CASSQVLTRNYGYTF
CDR3nt: TGTGCCAGCAGCCAAGTCCTGACACGTAACTATGGCTACACCTTC

abundance: .
d_gene: TRBD1
v_gene: TRBV7-9
j_gene: TRBJ1-1
CDR3aa: CASSLGQGALEAFF
CDR3nt: TGTGCCAGCAGCTTAGGACAGGGGGCCTTGGAAGCTTTCTTT

abundance: .
d_gene: .
v_gene: TRBV30
j_gene: TRBJ2-1
CDR3aa: CAWSPSGGIRTIGYEQFF
CDR3nt: TGTGCCTGGAGTCCCTCCGGGGGCATTCGGACTATAGGATATGAGCAGTTCTTC

abundance: .
d_gene: .
v_gene: TRBV2
j_gene: TRBJ1-4
CDR3aa: CASATGEKLFF
CDR3nt: TGTGCCAGCGCAACTGGGGAAAAACTGTTTTTT

abundance: .
d_gene: .
v_gene: TRBV6-1
j_gene: TRBJ1-1
CDR3aa: CASSVGPLNTEAFF
CDR3nt: TGTGCCAGCAGTGTTGGGCCTCTTAACACTGAAGCTTTCTTT

abundance: .
d_gene: TRBD1
v_gene: TRBV2
j_gene: TRBJ1-1
CDR3aa: CASSVLAGGTEAFF
CDR3nt: TGTGCCAGCAGTGTCCTGGCAGGGGGCACTGAAGCTTTCTTT

abundance: .
d_gene: .
v_gene: TRBV9
j_gene: TRBJ1-6
CDR3aa: CASSEQPGLTNSPLHF
CDR3nt: TGTGCCAGCAGCGAACAACCGGGACTGACAAATTCACCCCTCCACTTT

abundance: .
d_gene: .
v_gene: TRBV3-1
j_gene: TRBJ1-1
CDR3aa: CASSRYSGTLTEAFF
CDR3nt: TGTGCCAGCAGCCGTTATTCGGGGACGTTGACTGAAGCTTTCTTT

abundance: .
d_gene: .
v_gene: TRBV10-1
j_gene: TRBJ1-2
CDR3aa: CASSESSGLFYGYTF
CDR3nt: TGCGCCAGCAGTGAGAGTTCAGGGTTATTCTATGGCTACACCTTC

abundance: few
d_gene: .
v_gene: TRBV3-1
j_gene: TRBJ2-7
CDR3aa: CASSQATVPTYEQYF
CDR3nt: TGTGCCAGCAGCCAGGCGACAGTGCCGACCTACGAGCAGTACTTC

abundance: .
d_gene: .
v_gene: TRBV7-9
j_gene: TRBJ2-5
CDR3aa: CASSSLREHLRPETQYF
CDR3nt: TGTGCCAGCAGTTCCCTACGGGAGCACCTAAGGCCGGAGACCCAGTACTTC

abundance: .
d_gene: TRBD1
v_gene: TRBV29-1
j_gene: TRBJ2-5
CDR3aa: CSLSFGRGRETQYF
CDR3nt: TGCAGCTTATCCTTTGGCAGGGGGCGCGAGACCCAGTACTTC

abundance: .
d_gene: TRBD1
v_gene: TRBV5-1
j_gene: TRBJ1-1
CDR3aa: CASSLAVQGAGTEAFF
CDR3nt: TGCGCCAGCAGCTTGGCCGTACAGGGGGCAGGAACTGAAGCTTTCTTT